Sequencing of this T cell receptor beta chain was carried out in a study of blood T cell repertoires in COVID-19 (dated by TCRdb to the early 2020s). For the wider study: The collaborator samples originated in the United States, Italy and Spain and spanned the acute and convalescent phases of COVID-19. The repertoires were made available in a free public database intended to serve as a resource for research on the immune response to SARS-CoV-2. The material from the prospective study consisted of cDNA or gDNA derived from T cells, B-cell-depleted T cells, or PBMCs. Where HLA class I and class II types were available, the types were taken from metadata supplied by the sample provider, not from assay-based typing. The dataset comprised deeply sampled blood TCRbeta repertoires from subjects exposed to, actively infected with, or recovered from COVID-19. The samples were drawn from two sources: the first 160 participants of the ongoing ImmuneRACE study, and 1,254 subjects contributed by 6 global collaborators. Sample metadata almost always included a de-identified subject ID, COVID-19 status, age in years and sex. Summary of the overall study and its limitations: The quantity of clinical and demographic metadata differed by source and by participant and was supplied without curation.

One collaborating source in Seattle enrolled patients during active infection and followed them longitudinally through the course of disease. The collaborating institutions used their own protocols to collect whole blood in K2EDTA tubes. For TCRbeta analysis, collaborators shipped samples in one of three forms: frozen whole blood, isolated PBMCs, or DNA extracted from either of those sample types. Taken from the germline V gene, the CDR1 and CDR2 loops are SGHTA and FQGTGA. V gives up 5 bases and J gives up 0 bases, and the segment between their germline ends measures 7 bases. There are 13 amino acids in the CDR3, from cysteine to phenylalanine inclusive. Solely the CDR3 DNA is kept, with 39 bases framed from the first base. TCRbeta CDR3 regions were amplified from genomic DNA using the immunoSEQ Assay, a bias-controlled multiplex PCR. The study's processing was this. The number of nucleated cells in each sample was estimated from the amplification of reference gene primers within the assay. To quantify the absolute abundance of each unique TCRbeta CDR3 rearrangement, sequence reads were collapsed and filtered. For each sample, productive Simpson clonality was calculated as the square root of Simpson's diversity index over productive rearrangements. TCRdb carries this immuneACCESS record with in-frame sequences only. Its versions omit some clonotypes, under half of them owing to an unresolved V gene in the studies checked, with the rest unexplained. V and J calls and clone size follow that table, whereas D and trimming were derived from the DNA. The sample table shows approximately 150,000 clones, and 70% to 90% are seen once. In total, the top ten clones hold roughly 8.8% of the sample.

Comments on this clone: No antigen is known for it. Qualities for individual bases were not recorded, and no much larger clone is one base off.

The origin of this receptor is an elderly woman with COVID-19, enrolled during active disease. The chain links TRBV7-3 with TRBJ1-1, with the D gene call left open. The sequencing input was peripheral blood. The sequenced DNA: TGTGCCAGCAGCCCTCAGTTGAACACTGAAGCTTTCTTT. It encodes CASSPQLNTEAFF.